This T cell receptor beta chain is from a study of cytomegalovirus exposure and HLA in healthy donors. Across the whole study: From roughly 180 million T cells, an earlier analysis saw 120 million or so unique TCR beta sequences. Regarding the study as a whole: Later analysis reportedly placed an Asian-associated ancestry cluster below the approximately 730-donor mean in N-insertions. Previous analysis showed most TCR beta V segments were productive about 87% or about 30% of the time.

Notes on this clone: As yet, its antigen is unknown.

CDR1 and CDR2 from the germline V gene are SQVTM and ANQGSEA. The CDR3 runs to 10 residues. The V end lost 8 bases, the J end lost 6 bases, and 7 bases lay between the germline ends. Primers included in the PCR were 60 Vbeta and 13 Jbeta primers. The authors' processing: In a later analysis, around 12 million of some 80 million unique beta chains occurred in at least two donors. Using immunoSEQ multiplex PCR, the repertoire was profiled, and TCRdb retains in-frame clones only, with some absent. V and J calls and clone size are as listed in that table; D and trimming were resolved from the DNA. The sample holds around 170,000 clones; roughly 80% are singletons and the top ten take roughly 6.3%.

This sequence was found in a man aged 35 to 55 in good health and CMV-seropositive. This chain links TRBV29-1 with TRBJ2-2; D unclear. The sequenced material came from PBMCs. CDR3 DNA sequence: TGCAGCCCTAGGTCCGGGGAGCTGTTTTTT. Amino acids: CSPRSGELFF.